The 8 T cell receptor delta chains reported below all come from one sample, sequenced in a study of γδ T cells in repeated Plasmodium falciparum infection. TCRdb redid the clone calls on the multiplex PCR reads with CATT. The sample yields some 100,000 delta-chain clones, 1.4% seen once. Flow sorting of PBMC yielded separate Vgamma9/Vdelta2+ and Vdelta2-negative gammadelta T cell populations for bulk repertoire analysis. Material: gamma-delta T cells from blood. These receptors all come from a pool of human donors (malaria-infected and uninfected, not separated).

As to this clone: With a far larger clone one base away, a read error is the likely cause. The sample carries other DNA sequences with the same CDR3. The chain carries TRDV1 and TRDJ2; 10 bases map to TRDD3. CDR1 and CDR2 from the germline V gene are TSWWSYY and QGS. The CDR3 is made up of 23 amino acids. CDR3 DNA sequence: TGTGCTCTTGGGGATCTAAGTCTTCCTAGCCAGACTGGGGGATGTAATTTGACAGCACAGCTCTTCTTT. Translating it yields CALGDLSLPSQTGGCNLTAQLFF.

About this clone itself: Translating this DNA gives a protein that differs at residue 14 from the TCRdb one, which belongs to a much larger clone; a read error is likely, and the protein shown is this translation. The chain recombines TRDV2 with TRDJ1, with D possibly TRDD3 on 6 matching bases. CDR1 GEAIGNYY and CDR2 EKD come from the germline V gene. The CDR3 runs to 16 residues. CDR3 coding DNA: TGTGCCTGTGACACCGTGGGGGCCTCGTACACCGATAAACGCATCTTT. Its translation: CACDTVGASYTDKRIF.

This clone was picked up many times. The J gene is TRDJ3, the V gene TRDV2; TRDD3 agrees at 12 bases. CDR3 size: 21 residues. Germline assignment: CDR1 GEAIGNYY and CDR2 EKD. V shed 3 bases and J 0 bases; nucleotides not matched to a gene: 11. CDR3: CACDLLGDTRPSSWDTRQMFF. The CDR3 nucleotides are TGTGCCTGTGACCTACTGGGGGATACTAGGCCGAGCTCCTGGGACACCCGACAGATGTTTTTC.

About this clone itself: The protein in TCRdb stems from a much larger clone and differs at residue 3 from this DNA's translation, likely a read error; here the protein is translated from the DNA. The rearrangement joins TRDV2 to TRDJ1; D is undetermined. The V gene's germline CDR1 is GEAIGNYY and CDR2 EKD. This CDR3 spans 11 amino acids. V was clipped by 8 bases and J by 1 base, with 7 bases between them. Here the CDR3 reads CAFSLTDKLIF. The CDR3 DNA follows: TGTGCCTTCTCCCTCACCGATAAACTCATCTTT.

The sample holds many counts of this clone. CDR3 amino acids: CALGKGVLGDRNTDKLIF. The CDR3 nucleotides read TGTGCTCTTGGGAAGGGAGTACTGGGGGATAGGAACACCGATAAACTCATCTTT. The gene calls are TRDV1 and TRDJ1; 11 bases map to TRDD3. Trimming took 5 bases from V and 0 from J; bases not matched to a gene: 11. This CDR3 contains 18 residues. In germline, CDR1 is TSWWSYY, CDR2 QGS.

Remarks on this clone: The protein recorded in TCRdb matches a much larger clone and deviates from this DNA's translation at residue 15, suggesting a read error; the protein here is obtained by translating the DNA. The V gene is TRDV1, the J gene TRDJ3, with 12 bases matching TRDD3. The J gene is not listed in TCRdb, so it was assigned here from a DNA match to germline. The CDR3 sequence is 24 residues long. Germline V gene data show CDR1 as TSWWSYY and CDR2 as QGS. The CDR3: CALGERPYLPTGGYSSCDTRQMFF. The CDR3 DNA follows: TGTGCTCTTGGGGAAAGGCCCTACCTTCCAACTGGGGGATACTCCTCCTGTGACACCCGACAGATGTTTTTC.

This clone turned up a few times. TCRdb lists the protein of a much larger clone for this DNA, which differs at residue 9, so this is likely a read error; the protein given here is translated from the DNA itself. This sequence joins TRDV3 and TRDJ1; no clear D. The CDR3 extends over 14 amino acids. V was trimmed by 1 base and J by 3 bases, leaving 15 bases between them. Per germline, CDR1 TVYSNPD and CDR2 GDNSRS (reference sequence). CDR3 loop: CAFIARLYADKLIF. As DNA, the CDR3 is TGTGCCTTTATTGCCAGGTTGTACGCCGATAAACTCATCTTT.

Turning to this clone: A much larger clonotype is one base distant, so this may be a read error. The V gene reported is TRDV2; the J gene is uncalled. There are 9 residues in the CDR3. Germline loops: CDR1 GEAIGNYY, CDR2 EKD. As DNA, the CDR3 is TGTGCCTGTGAGAAGGGACTTACCTTT. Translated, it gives CACEKGLTF.